The clone carrying this T cell receptor beta chain is classed as medium-sized (0.01 to 0.1%). Its antigen is unknown. Each patient went into thyroid surgery without having received any treatment. The sample originates from a study of metastatic and nonmetastatic thyroid tumors. For the study at large: Both malignant and benign thyroid patients supplied peripheral blood and tumor or nodule tissue samples, across which the repertoires of these patients were then compared.

This CDR3 region has 12 residues. The trim removed 6 bases at V and 6 bases at J, leaving 2 bases unmatched. Germline V lookup: CDR1 MNHNS, CDR2 SASEGT. Whole-study results and caveats: In blood and tumor, TCR beta diversity was reportedly significantly higher in malignant thyroid tumors than in benign nodules.

In the study's own analysis: Researchers built a distant-metastasis classifier for papillary thyroid cancer that drew on CDR3 differences across clinicopathological groups. TCRdb re-called clones from the PCR reads using MiXCR. TCRdb, not the authors, supplied the V and J calls. Of 5,000 to 7,500 clones listed, around 15% are singletons. Input material: tumor tissue. V gene TRBV6-1 combines with J gene TRBJ1-2, with 9 bases identical to TRBD1. The source of this sequence is a male donor with papillary thyroid cancer or a benign thyroid nodule (not recorded which). Some clones in this sample may be carry-over from other donors' samples. The CDR3, as DNA: TGTGCCAGCAGGACAGGGGGGGATGGCTACACCTTC. Residues: CASRTGGDGYTF.